These 28 T cell receptor beta chains share one sample of origin, sequenced in a study of T-cell memory formation after mild COVID-19. Via MiXCR, TCRdb re-called the 5' RACE reads, giving one row per CDR3 protein. The sample includes around 200,000 distinct CDR3 sequences, around 21% of them seen just once. The sequenced material came from PBMCs or a T cell subset sorted from them (not recorded which). The receptors were sampled from an adult woman who had mild COVID-19 (a few samples of this study predate the infection). Cell type and time point are not known.

The chain employs TRBV20-1 and TRBJ2-1, with D perhaps TRBD2 (5 bases). Trimming took 3 bases from V and 0 from J, leaving 9 bases between them. This CDR3 is built from 14 residues. The germline CDR1 and CDR2 sequences are DFQATT and SNEGSKA (reference sequence). CDR3 DNA sequence: TGCAGTGCTAGTGGTGGGAGCTCCTACAATGAGCAGTTCTTC. Its translation: CSASGGSSYNEQFF.

The chain combines TRBV9 with TRBJ2-1; 14 positions agree with TRBD2. The CDR3 totals 17 residues. Trimming removed 4 bases from V and 8 bases from J; junction bases left unmatched: 11. Germline CDR1 and CDR2: SGDLS and YYNGEE. CDR3 DNA: TGTGCCAGCAGCCCGACTAGCGGGAGGGCAAATTTCCATGAGCAGTTCTTC. This encodes CASSPTSGRANFHEQFF.

This clonotype was recorded a few times. The chain has TRBV7-2 and TRBJ2-7, with 9 bases lining up with TRBD1. The CDR3 length is 15 residues. Germline V gene data show CDR1 as SGHTA and CDR2 as FQGNSA. V lost 5 bases, J lost 2 bases, and 7 bases stayed unmatched. This CDR3 is CASSTTGTGPYEQYF. The CDR3 DNA follows: TGTGCCAGCAGCACTACCGGGACAGGGCCCTACGAGCAGTACTTC.

This clonotype was seen more than once but under ten times. The chain recombines TRBV9 with TRBJ1-1, with D tentatively TRBD1 (5 bases). This CDR3 region has 14 residues. The V end was cut by 0 bases, the J end by 6 bases, with 12 bases between. CDR1 SGDLS and CDR2 YYNGEE come from the germline V gene. CDR3 loop: CASSVDGGIPEAFF. The CDR3 DNA is TGTGCCAGCAGCGTAGATGGGGGAATCCCTGAAGCTTTCTTT. Complete variable domain (other parts from reference TRBV9 and TRBJ1-1): DSGVTQTPKHLITATGQRVTLRCSPRSGDLSVYWYQQSLDQGLQFLIQYYNGEERAKGNILERFSAQQFPDLHSELNLSSLELGDSALYFCASSVDGGIPEAFFGQGTRLTVV.

In this sample, this clonotype turned up a few times. This sequence joins TRBV6-5 and TRBJ1-1; TRBD1 matches 7 bases. The CDR3 totals 14 residues. Per the germline V gene, CDR1 is MNHEY and CDR2 is SVGAGI. V lost 2 bases to trimming and J lost 3 bases; unmatched junction nucleotides: 3. The CDR3 sequence is CASSYGTAYTEAFF. The CDR3 bases are TGTGCCAGCAGTTACGGGACAGCGTACACTGAAGCTTTCTTT.

The chain joins TRBV7-9 to TRBJ2-3, with D perhaps matching TRBD1 (5 bases). Trimming took off 1 base at V and 4 bases at J, with 15 bases between the two ends. The V gene's germline CDR1 is SEHNR and CDR2 FQNEAQ (reference sequence). The CDR3 is made up of 16 amino acids. CDR3: CASSLVVGPASDTQYF. The CDR3 nucleotides read TGTGCCAGCAGCTTAGTTGTGGGGCCCGCTTCAGATACGCAGTATTTT.

About this clonotype: The germline gene is not matched at one end of the junction; a read error may be the cause. The CDR3 region is CASSLKWGLAGVFF. CDR3 DNA: TGTGCCAGCAGCTTGAAGTGGGGACTAGCGGGGGTTTTCTTC. V is TRBV5-6 and J is TRBJ2-5; 14 nucleotides agree with TRBD2. Looked up from germline, CDR1 is SGHDT and CDR2 is YYEEEE. The CDR3 sequence is 14 residues long.

A few counts support this clonotype. The rearrangement joins TRBV6-2 or TRBV6-3 to TRBJ2-3; 7 bases are shared with TRBD2. CDR3 size: 14 residues. In germline, CDR1 is MNHEY, CDR2 SVGEGT. V lost 6 bases to trimming and J lost 2 bases; unmatched junction nucleotides: 5. This CDR3 reads CASSSRDYTDTQYF. Written as DNA, the CDR3 is TGTGCCAGCAGCTCCAGGGACTACACAGATACGCAGTATTTT.

The gene calls are TRBV20-1 and TRBJ2-7, with no clear D. V lost 6 bases, J lost 6 bases, and 12 bases lay in between. From germline, CDR1 is DFQATT and CDR2 SNEGSKA (reference sequence). CDR3 length: 11 residues. The CDR3 DNA sequence: TGCAGTGCCGCCATCGGGTTCGAGCAGTACTTC. Translating gives CSAAIGFEQYF.

The V and J genes are TRBV6-5 and TRBJ1-2; TRBD1 is a possible D gene (6 bases). CDR1 MNHEY and CDR2 SVGAGI come from the germline V gene. The CDR3 is 14 amino acids. V lost 4 bases, J lost 2 bases, and 11 bases lay in between. The CDR3 region is CASSLTGTNYGYTF. CDR3 coding DNA: TGTGCCAGCAGTTTGACAGGAACAAACTATGGCTACACCTTC.

The chain employs TRBV7-9 and TRBJ1-1; maybe TRBD1 (6 bases). The germline gives CDR1 SEHNR, CDR2 FQNEAQ (reference sequence). The CDR3 length is 16 residues. Deletions cut 5 bases from V and 4 bases from J, with 20 bases between. Here the CDR3 reads CASSPLWGGGSTEAFF. The CDR3 nucleotides read TGTGCCAGCAGCCCCTTGTGGGGGGGCGGGAGCACTGAAGCTTTCTTT.

The rearrangement joins TRBV6-1 to TRBJ2-1, with 9 bases lining up with TRBD2. CDR3 length: 16 residues. Germline CDR1 is MNHNS and CDR2 is SASEGT. The ends lost 4 bases at V and 8 bases at J; junction bases unmatched: 12. The CDR3: CASSVRAGGTSDEQFF. DNA of the CDR3: TGTGCCAGCAGTGTCCGGGCGGGGGGGACTTCGGATGAGCAGTTCTTC.

This clonotype was recorded a few times. The rearrangement links TRBV7-9 to TRBJ2-5; 10 nucleotides match TRBD2. J lost 5 bases, V lost 0 bases, and 6 bases had no gene match. Per germline, CDR1 SEHNR and CDR2 FQNEAQ (reference sequence). CDR3 length: 16 residues. This CDR3 reads CASSLAPSGSKETQYF. The CDR3 DNA sequence: TGTGCCAGCAGCTTAGCGCCTAGCGGGAGTAAGGAGACCCAGTACTTC.

This clonotype was detected only a few times. The chain is built from TRBV19 and TRBJ1-1; no reliable D call. In germline, CDR1 is LNHDA, CDR2 SQIVND (reference sequence). The V end was cut by 1 base, the J end by 6 bases, with 9 bases between. CDR3 length equals 13 residues. CDR3 loop: CASSIVPTSEAFF. The CDR3 DNA reads TGTGCCAGTAGTATAGTACCGACCTCTGAAGCTTTCTTT.

The rearrangement joins TRBV4-3 to TRBJ1-5, with 7 bases matching TRBD1. Germline V gives CDR1 LGHNA, CDR2 YSLEER. The CDR3 extends over 15 amino acids. After removal of 0 bases from V and 2 bases from J, the junction contained 1 base not matched to a gene. The chain's CDR3 is CASSQDQGGNQPQHF. In nucleotides, the CDR3 is TGCGCCAGCAGCCAAGATCAGGGGGGCAATCAGCCCCAGCATTTT.

CDR3 nucleotide sequence: TGTGCCAGCACGACAGGGCCCGGAAACACCATATATTTT. This gives the protein CASTTGPGNTIYF. This chain links TRBV6-5 with TRBJ1-3; 7 bases fit TRBD1. From germline, CDR1 is MNHEY and CDR2 SVGAGI. This CDR3 spans 13 amino acids. V dropped 7 bases and J dropped 4; count of bases not matched to a gene: 4.

DNA for the CDR3: TGTGCCAGCAGCTTGGGACGGGGCGGCGATGAAAAACTGTTTTTT. Translating it yields CASSLGRGGDEKLFF. This chain joins TRBV7-6 and TRBJ1-4; D possibly corresponds to TRBD1 (5 bases). CDR1 and CDR2 (germline): SGHVS, FNYEAQ. CDR3 size: 15 residues. Trimming stripped 3 bases from V and 6 bases from J, with 14 bases between.

This clonotype was detected only a few times. The chain employs TRBV5-1 and TRBJ2-7; 7 bases fit TRBD1. V was clipped by 4 bases and J by 0 bases; unmatched bases: 7. Germline V gene sequence: CDR1 SGHRS, CDR2 YFSETQ. The CDR3 runs 15 residues. The CDR3 is CASSPTGADSYEQYF. DNA of the CDR3: TGCGCCAGCAGCCCCACAGGGGCGGACTCCTACGAGCAGTACTTC.

This clonotype was seen only a few times. The genes are TRBV15 and TRBJ1-1, with D unresolved. Germline assignment: CDR1 LNHNV and CDR2 YYDKDF (reference sequence). The CDR3 totals 13 residues. V gave up 5 bases and J gave up 0 bases, with 7 bases separating them. CDR3 loop: CATSAALNTEAFF. For the CDR3, the DNA is TGTGCCACCAGCGCTGCGTTGAACACTGAAGCTTTCTTT. The full variable domain, completed using reference TRBV15 and TRBJ1-1, is DAMVIQNPRYQVTQFGKPVTLSCSQTLNHNVMYWYQQKSSQAPKLLFHYYDKDFNNEADTPDNFQSRRPNTSFCFLDIRSPGLGDTAMYLCATSAALNTEAFFGQGTRLTVV.

Remarks on this clonotype: Germline and junction disagree at one end, which may indicate a read error. The rearrangement links TRBV18 to TRBJ1-2; D is possibly TRBD1 (5 bases). The CDR3 spans 15 residues. The V gene's germline CDR1 is KGHSH and CDR2 LQKENI. The DNA of the CDR3 is TGTGCCAGCTCACCTCGGATGGACGGGGACTATGGCTACATCTTC. Encoded protein: CASSPRMDGDYGYIF.

This chain's CDR3 is CASSRTKEQFF. The CDR3 DNA follows: TGTGCCAGCAGTAGGACTAAAGAGCAGTTCTTC. The chain combines TRBV6-2 or TRBV6-3 with TRBJ2-1; a weak D match, TRBD2 (6 bases). This CDR3 contains 11 residues. Germline CDR1 reads MNHEY; CDR2 reads SVGEGT. The germline V and J ends were trimmed by 5 bases and 10 bases, with 9 bases remaining between them.

Many counts were recorded for this clonotype. The rearrangement uses TRBV6-5 and TRBJ2-2; no firm D call. This CDR3 has 13 residues. CDR1 MNHEY and CDR2 SVGAGI come from the germline V gene. Trimming removed 2 bases from V and 7 bases from J, with 8 bases in between. CDR3 nucleotides: TGTGCCAGCAGTTACGGGAACGTCGGGGAGCTGTTTTTT. Its translation: CASSYGNVGELFF.

The rearrangement joins TRBV12-3 or TRBV12-4 to TRBJ2-5, with a weak D call TRBD2 (6 bases). The ends were cut back, 3 bases at V and 7 bases at J, with 12 bases in the middle. CDR3 length: 13 amino acids. CDR3 sequence reads: CASSFGGVVTQYF. CDR3 bases: TGTGCCAGCAGTTTCGGGGGTGTTGTGACCCAGTACTTC.

This clonotype appeared a few times. V is TRBV29-1 and J is TRBJ2-7; possibly TRBD1 for D (6 bases). V was pared by 0 bases and J by 4 bases, with 10 bases between. Germline assignment: CDR1 SQVTM and CDR2 ANQGSEA. The CDR3 consists of 13 residues. CDR3 region: CSVEEAQGYEQYF. The CDR3 bases are TGCAGCGTTGAAGAGGCCCAGGGGTACGAGCAGTACTTC.

The genes are TRBV3-1 and TRBJ1-4; 10 nucleotides align to TRBD1. Germline V CDR1 and CDR2: LGHDT, YNNKEL (reference sequence). CDR3 length: 18 residues. Unmatched junction bases numbered 15, after V lost 3 bases and J lost 8 bases. This chain's CDR3 is CASSHGTGDMAREEKLFF. CDR3 nucleotides: TGTGCCAGCAGCCACGGGACAGGGGATATGGCAAGGGAAGAAAAACTGTTTTTT.

The J gene is TRBJ1-2, the V gene TRBV6-1; the D is unclear. The CDR3 extends over 15 amino acids. The V gene lost 6 bases and the J gene lost 0 bases, with 14 bases spanning the gap. Per the germline V gene, CDR1 is MNHNS and CDR2 is SASEGT. CDR3 sequence reads: CASSKAPEANYGYTF. CDR3 sequence (DNA): TGTGCCAGCAGCAAGGCCCCAGAAGCTAACTATGGCTACACCTTC.

About this clonotype itself: A read error may explain this, as a much larger clone is one base away. V gene TRBV7-6 combines with J gene TRBJ2-3; no definite D call. This CDR3 has 12 amino acids. From germline, CDR1 is SGHVS and CDR2 FNYEAQ. Trimming stripped 2 bases from V and 2 bases from J, with 2 bases between. The CDR3 coding sequence is TGTGCCAGCAGCTTATACACAGATACGCAGTATTTT. Translation gives CASSLYTDTQYF.

The chain is built from TRBV4-2 and TRBJ2-3; TRBD2 agrees at 7 bases. The CDR3 is made up of 16 amino acids. V dropped 1 base and J dropped 4; count of bases not matched to a gene: 8. Germline V gives CDR1 LGHNA, CDR2 YNFKEQ. The CDR3 region has the DNA TGTGCCAGCAGCCAAGGGACTAGTTCGGCCCCAGATACGCAGTATTTT. This codes for CASSQGTSSAPDTQYF.